The entry below gives a single T cell receptor beta chain sequence along with its context. The data derive from a study of long-term antiretroviral therapy in people with HIV. V was trimmed by 4 bases and J by 6 bases, leaving 19 bases between them. The CDR3 covers 16 residues. Germline CDR1 is SEHNR and CDR2 is FQNEAQ (reference sequence). Specimens retained about 0.95-10 million cryopreserved PBMC preceding DNA extraction. It was version v3.0 of the immunoSEQ assay that was run at survey level. Clones were sequenced by immunoSEQ multiplex PCR, and TCRdb holds only the in-frame ones, with some missing. The data contain roughly 18,000 clones, about nine tenths of them singletons.

The TCR sequence derives from a woman between 40 and 55 years old with HIV. This chain uses TRBV7-9 with TRBJ2-1; no clear D. The specimen comprised unsorted PBMCs, sampled 0.6 years after starting antiretroviral therapy. CDR3 region: CASSSSAAGWGNEQFF. CDR3 bases: TGTGCCAGCAGCTCATCGGCGGCAGGATGGGGCAATGAGCAGTTCTTC.